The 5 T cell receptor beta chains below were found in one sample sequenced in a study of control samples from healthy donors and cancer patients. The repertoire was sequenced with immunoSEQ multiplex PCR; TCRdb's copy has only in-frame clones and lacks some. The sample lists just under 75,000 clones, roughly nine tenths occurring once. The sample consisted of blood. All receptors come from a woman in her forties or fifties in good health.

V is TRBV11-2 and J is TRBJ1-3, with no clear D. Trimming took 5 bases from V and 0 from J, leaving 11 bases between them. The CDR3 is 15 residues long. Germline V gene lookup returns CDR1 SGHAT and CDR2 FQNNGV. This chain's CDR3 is CASSLGPISGNTIYF. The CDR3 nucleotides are TGTGCCAGCAGCCTTGGACCGATCTCTGGAAACACCATATATTTT.

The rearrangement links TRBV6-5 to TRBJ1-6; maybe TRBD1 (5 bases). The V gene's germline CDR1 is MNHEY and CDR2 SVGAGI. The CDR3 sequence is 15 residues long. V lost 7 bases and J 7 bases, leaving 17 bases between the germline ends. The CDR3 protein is CASTIRGARNSPLHF. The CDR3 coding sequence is TGTGCCAGCACCATACGAGGGGCGCGAAATTCACCCCTCCACTTT.

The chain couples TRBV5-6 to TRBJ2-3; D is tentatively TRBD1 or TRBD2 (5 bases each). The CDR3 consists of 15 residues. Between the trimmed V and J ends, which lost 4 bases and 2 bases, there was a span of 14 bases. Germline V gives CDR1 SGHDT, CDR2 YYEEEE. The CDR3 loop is CASSPPGALTDTQYF. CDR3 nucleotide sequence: TGTGCCAGCAGCCCGCCCGGGGCCCTCACAGATACGCAGTATTTT.

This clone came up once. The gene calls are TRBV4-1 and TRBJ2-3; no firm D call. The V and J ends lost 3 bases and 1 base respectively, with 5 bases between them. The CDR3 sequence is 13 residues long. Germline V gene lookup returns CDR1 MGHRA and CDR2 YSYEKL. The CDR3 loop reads CASSHPRTDTQYF. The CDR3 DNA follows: TGCGCCAGCAGCCATCCCCGCACAGATACGCAGTATTTT.

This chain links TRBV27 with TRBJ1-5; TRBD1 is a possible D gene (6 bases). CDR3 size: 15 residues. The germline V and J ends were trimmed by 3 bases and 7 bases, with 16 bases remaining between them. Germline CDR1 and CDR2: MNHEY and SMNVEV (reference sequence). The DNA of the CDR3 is TGTGCCAGCAGTTTCTTAGGGGGGGCTGGGCAGCCCCAGCATTTT. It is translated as CASSFLGGAGQPQHF.